This T cell receptor (beta chain) originates from a study of T cells in Graves' hyperthyroidism and ophthalmopathy (dated by TCRdb to about 2019). The study in broad terms: Peripheral blood was collected at initial diagnosis, before any treatment. To identify TCR V-J signatures that set the groups apart, the researchers used a discovery cohort of more than 95 patients, made up of about 44 with Graves' ophthalmopathy and 57 with stable Graves' hyperthyroidism. An independent validation cohort of about 20 hyperthyroidism patients and 17 patients who later progressed to ophthalmopathy tested prospective prediction of ophthalmopathy. The 100 discovery patients were divided at random into training and test sets in a 7:3 ratio. In about 6 Graves' hyperthyroidism patients, the study also compared T-cell repertoires from thyroid tissue with T-cell repertoires from blood. Once sampling was done, hyperthyroidism patients were given methimazole at a starting dose of 30 mg daily, whereas ophthalmopathy patients were given high-dose intravenous methylprednisolone. According to the paper, TCR Vbeta CDR3 sequencing was carried out on approximately 140 peripheral blood samples, which came from about 45 ophthalmopathy, around 75 hyperthyroidism and roughly 17 progressor patients. General conclusions and limits of the study: Blood samples also contained most of the expanded thyroid clonotypes (frequency above 0.001), which suggests that blood repertoires may reflect thyroid immune responses. Sample size was not statistically predetermined, and blinding of investigators to group allocation was not performed. In validation, the model predicted progression to ophthalmopathy with approximately 71% sensitivity and around 72% specificity, a median of approximately 6.7 months before onset. A model built on a 13 V-J signature distinguished ophthalmopathy from stable hyperthyroidism, reaching roughly 88% sensitivity and under 84% specificity in cross-validation and 80%/75% in testing.

Stable Graves' hyperthyroidism was defined as the absence of progression to ophthalmopathy over 18 months of follow-up. The hyperthyroidism patients were between 18 and 65 years old and newly diagnosed, with a disease duration of less than 2 months. Patients with uncontrolled infections, other autoimmune diseases, pregnancy or lactation were excluded. Diagnoses relied on clinical symptoms, serum thyroxine and TRAb, thyroid ultrasound and orbital computed tomography. PBMCs were separated from over 9 ml of fresh peripheral blood using Ficoll-Paque density gradient centrifugation. Total RNA was extracted using Trizol reagent, and RNA quality was assessed on an Agilent 2100 Bioanalyzer. CDR1 is given as MNHEY and CDR2 as SVGAGI, both from the germline V gene. V and J are truncated by 5 bases and 6 bases respectively, leaving an intervening sequence of 10 bases. Including cysteine and phenylalanine, the CDR3 has 12 amino acids. This entry keeps only the CDR3 DNA: 36 bases, framed from base 1.

The TCR beta CDR3 regions were amplified from RNA transcripts. The first round of RT-PCR for the TCR CDR3 was performed with the HTBI primer set and the Qiagen OneStep RT-PCR kit. Libraries were constructed in a second round of multiplex PCR, after which size selection and purification were performed. Paired-end sequencing of the libraries was performed with 100 bp reads on an Illumina HiSeq2000. On the authors' methods: SOAPnuke was used to process the raw data, with reads discarded if the reads contained adapters or uncalled bases, had a mean Phred below 15, or lacked an exact constant-primer or identifier match. COPE v1.2.5 was used to merge the high-quality paired reads, and each unique nucleotide sequence was defined as a clonotype. MiTCR v1.1 was used to align the clonotypes against IMGT TRBV, TRBD and TRBJ reference segments. The analysis was restricted to V-J combinations with a frequency above 0.0001, which together covered about 99% of the repertoires. A TCS score was defined as the ratio between F50 (clonal expansion) and ExV (chaos), using BLOSUM62-based TCRdist between CDR3 peptides within each V-J. Welch's t-statistics and random forest reduced 500 to 650 V-J features to under 15, which were used in a naive Bayes classifier (R e1071). The similarity between thyroid and blood repertoires was quantified using the Morisita-Horn index. The public sequencing data were trimmed at Q25 with fastp and processed into clonotypes with MiXCR by TCRdb, which kept only in-frame beta chains. Rows with one shared CDR3 protein collapse into an entry with the most common genes and DNA. These V and J calls derive from TCRdb rather than the authors' analysis. For this sample there are 700,000 to 850,000 distinct CDR3 sequences; under 45% appear just once. The ten largest make up 31% of the sample.

For this clonotype: Its antigen specificity is not known. There are no base qualities to consult, and no much larger clone falls within one base.

This TCR was recovered from a middle-aged woman with Graves' hyperthyroidism. Recombination connected TRBV6-5 to TRBJ2-5; a tentative D match to TRBD1 spans 6 bases. Sequencing used blood. The CDR3 protein sequence reads: CASSPQGKTQYF. The DNA sequence is as follows: TGTGCCAGCAGTCCACAGGGAAAGACCCAGTACTTC.